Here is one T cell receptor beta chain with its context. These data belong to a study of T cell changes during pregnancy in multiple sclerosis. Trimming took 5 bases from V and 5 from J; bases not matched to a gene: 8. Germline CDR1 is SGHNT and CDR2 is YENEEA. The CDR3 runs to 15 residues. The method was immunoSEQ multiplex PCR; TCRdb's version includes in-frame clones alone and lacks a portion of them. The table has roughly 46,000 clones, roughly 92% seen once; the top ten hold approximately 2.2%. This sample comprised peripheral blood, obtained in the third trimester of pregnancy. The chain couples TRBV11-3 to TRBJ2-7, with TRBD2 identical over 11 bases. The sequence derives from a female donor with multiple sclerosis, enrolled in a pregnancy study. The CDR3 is CASSPLAGGRNEQYF. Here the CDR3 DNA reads TGTGCCAGCAGCCCATTAGCGGGAGGGAGGAACGAGCAGTACTTC.